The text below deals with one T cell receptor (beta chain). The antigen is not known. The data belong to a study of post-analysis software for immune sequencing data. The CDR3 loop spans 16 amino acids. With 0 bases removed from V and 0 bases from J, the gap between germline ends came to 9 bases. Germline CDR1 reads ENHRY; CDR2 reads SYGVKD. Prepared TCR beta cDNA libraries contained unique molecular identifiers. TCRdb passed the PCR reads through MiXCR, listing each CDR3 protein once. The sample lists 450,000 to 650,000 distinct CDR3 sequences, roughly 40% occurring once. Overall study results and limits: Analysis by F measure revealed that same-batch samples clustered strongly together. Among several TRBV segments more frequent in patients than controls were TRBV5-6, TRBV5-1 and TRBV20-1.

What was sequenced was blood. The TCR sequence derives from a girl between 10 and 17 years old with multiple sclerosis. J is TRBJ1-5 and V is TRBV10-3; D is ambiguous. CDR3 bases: TGTGCCATCAGTGAGTCGCGACGAAATAGCAATCAGCCCCAGCATTTT. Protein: CAISESRRNSNQPQHF.